The present T cell receptor beta chain was sequenced within a study of T cell repertoires in cytomegalovirus infection. Trimming left V 0 bases short and J 6 bases short, with 13 bases between. CDR1 and CDR2 from the germline V gene are SGHTA and FQGNSA. The CDR3 length is 15 residues. TCRdb reprocessed the reads with MiXCR, giving one entry per CDR3 protein. The data contain some 300,000 distinct CDR3 sequences, approximately 8.9% of them singletons. Many counts were recorded for this clonotype. The chain joins TRBV7-2 to TRBJ2-3; D might be TRBD2 (5 bases). What was sequenced was PBMCs. The source of this sequence is a human donor in good health (CMV status not recorded). Some clones in this sample may be carry-over from other donors' samples. The CDR3, as DNA: TGTGCCAGCAGCTTAGCGTCGACTACCTCCGATACGCAGTATTTT. Translation: CASSLASTTSDTQYF.